The TCR beta chain described here comes from a study of T cell changes during pregnancy in multiple sclerosis. The table came from immunoSEQ multiplex PCR; TCRdb's copy has only in-frame clones and leaves some out. The data hold under 65,000 clones, with more than 90% observed a single time. The sequence was collected from a female donor in good health, enrolled as a control in a pregnancy study. Sequencing used peripheral blood, obtained after pregnancy.

CDR3 amino acids: CASSLRGSNEKLFF. As DNA, the CDR3 is TGCGCCAGCAGCTTGAGGGGGTCTAATGAAAAACTGTTTTTT. V and J are TRBV5-1 and TRBJ1-4, with D perhaps TRBD1 (6 bases). The CDR3 consists of 14 residues. V was cut by 1 base and J by 3 bases, with 7 bases left in between. CDR1 is SGHRS and CDR2 is YFSETQ in the germline V gene.